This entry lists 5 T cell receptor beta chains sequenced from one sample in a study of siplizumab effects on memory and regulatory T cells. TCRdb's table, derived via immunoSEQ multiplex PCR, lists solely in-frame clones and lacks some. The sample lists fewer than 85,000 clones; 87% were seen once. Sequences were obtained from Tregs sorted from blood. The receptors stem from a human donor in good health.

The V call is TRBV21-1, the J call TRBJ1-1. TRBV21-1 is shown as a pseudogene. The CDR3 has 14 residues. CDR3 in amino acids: CASSKFREGTEAFF. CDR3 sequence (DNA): TGTGCCAGCAGCAAATTTAGGGAGGGCACTGAAGCTTTCTTT.

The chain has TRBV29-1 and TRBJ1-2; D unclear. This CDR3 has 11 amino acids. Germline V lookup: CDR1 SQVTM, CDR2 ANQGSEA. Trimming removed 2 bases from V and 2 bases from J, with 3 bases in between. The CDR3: CSVEQNYGYTF. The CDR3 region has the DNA TGCAGCGTTGAACAAAACTATGGCTACACCTTC.

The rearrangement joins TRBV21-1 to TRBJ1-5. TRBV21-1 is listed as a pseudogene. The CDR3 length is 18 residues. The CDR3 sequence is CASSKEVVGTEVNQPQHF. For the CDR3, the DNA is TGTGCCAGCAGCAAAGAGGTCGTAGGGACCGAGGTCAATCAGCCCCAGCATTTT.

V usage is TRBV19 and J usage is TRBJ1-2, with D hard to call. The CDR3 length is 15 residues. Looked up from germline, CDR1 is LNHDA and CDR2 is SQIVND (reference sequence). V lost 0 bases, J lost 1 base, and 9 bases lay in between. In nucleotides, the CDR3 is TGTGCCAGTAGTATAGATCCCCGGGGTAACTATGGCTACACCTTC. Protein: CASSIDPRGNYGYTF.

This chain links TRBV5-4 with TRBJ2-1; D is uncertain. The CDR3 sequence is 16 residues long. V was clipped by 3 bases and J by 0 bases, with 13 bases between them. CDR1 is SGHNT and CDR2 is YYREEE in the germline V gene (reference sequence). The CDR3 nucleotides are TGTGCCAGCAGCTGGCTAACATCTAGCTCCTACAATGAGCAGTTCTTC. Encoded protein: CASSWLTSSSYNEQFF. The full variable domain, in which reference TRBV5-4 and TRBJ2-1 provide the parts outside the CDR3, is ETGVTQSPTHLIKTRGQQVTLRCSSQSGHNTVSWYQQALGQGPQFIFQYYREEENGRGNFPPRFSGLQFPNYSSELNVNALELDDSALYLCASSWLTSSSYNEQFFGPGTRLTVL.